A single sample is the source of the 21 T cell receptor beta chains below, sequenced in a study of T cell responses to AZD1222 COVID-19 vaccine. The repertoire was sequenced with immunoSEQ multiplex PCR; TCRdb's copy has only in-frame clones and lacks some. The sample has approximately 150,000 clones; approximately 90% are singletons. This specimen was peripheral blood, taken 28 days after the second AZD1222 dose. These TCRs come from an adult who received the AZD1222 COVID-19 vaccine.

The chain couples TRBV19 to TRBJ2-1; 7 bases are shared with TRBD1. J gave up 5 bases and V 6 bases, and 10 bases lay outside the gene matches. Germline CDR1 and CDR2: LNHDA and SQIVND (reference sequence). The CDR3 extends over 15 amino acids. CDR3 sequence: CASSPGQVMDNEQFF. CDR3 coding DNA: TGTGCCAGTAGCCCCGGACAGGTAATGGACAATGAGCAGTTCTTC.

This chain connects TRBV11-3 to TRBJ2-5, with 9 bases aligning to TRBD2. The V and J ends lost 2 bases and 2 bases, in that order; junction bases with no gene match: 3. Germline V gene lookup returns CDR1 SGHNT and CDR2 YENEEA. CDR3 length: 15 amino acids. The CDR3: CASSLLAGSQETQYF. The CDR3 DNA sequence: TGTGCCAGCAGCTTACTAGCGGGGAGTCAAGAGACCCAGTACTTC.

V and J are TRBV4-2 and TRBJ1-3; D is perhaps TRBD1 (5 bases). This CDR3 is built from 16 residues. V lost 0 bases, J lost 2 bases, and 11 bases lay in between. CDR1 LGHNA and CDR2 YNFKEQ come from the germline V gene. The CDR3 loop is CASSQDPPGPGNTIYF. CDR3 DNA: TGTGCCAGCAGCCAAGATCCCCCAGGGCCTGGAAACACCATATATTTT.

CDR3 in amino acids: CASSLAGQNYGYTF. The CDR3 DNA reads as TGTGCCAGCAGCTTGGCGGGACAGAACTATGGCTACACCTTC. The genes are TRBV5-6 and TRBJ1-2; 7 bases fit TRBD1. Looked up from germline, CDR1 is SGHDT and CDR2 is YYEEEE. CDR3 length: 14 residues. The V and J ends lost 0 bases and 2 bases, in that order; junction bases with no gene match: 1.

The chain joins TRBV6-2 or TRBV6-3 to TRBJ2-1, with D unclear. Trimming left V 7 bases short and J 8 bases short, with 15 bases between. The CDR3 is made up of 13 amino acids. Germline CDR1 reads MNHEY; CDR2 reads SVGEGT. CDR3 residues: CASTPRGSDEQFF. The DNA for the CDR3 is TGTGCCAGCACCCCCCGAGGTTCCGATGAGCAGTTCTTC.

The V gene is TRBV3-1 (or the pseudogene TRBV3-2), the J gene TRBJ2-1, with 7 bases aligning to TRBD2. Trimming at V came to 4 bases and at J to 4 bases, leaving 4 bases not matched to a gene. Germline CDR1 and CDR2: LGHDT and YNNKEL (reference sequence). The CDR3 has 14 amino acids. DNA for the CDR3: TGTGCCAGCAGCCCGGGACTATTTTACAATGAGCAGTTCTTC. Translated: CASSPGLFYNEQFF.

The chain employs TRBV9 and TRBJ1-4; the D is unclear. The CDR3 has 15 residues. Germline CDR1 is SGDLS and CDR2 is YYNGEE. Trimming took 0 bases from V and 8 from J, leaving 14 bases between them. CDR3 loop: CASSVGISTGEKLFF. Written as DNA, the CDR3 is TGTGCCAGCAGCGTAGGGATCTCGACGGGGGAAAAACTGTTTTTT.

V and J are TRBV20-1 and TRBJ2-7; 9 bases agree with TRBD2. With V trimmed by 3 bases and J by 0 bases, 12 bases remained unmatched. CDR1 is DFQATT, CDR2 SNEGSKA, per germline (reference sequence). CDR3 size: 17 residues. The CDR3 nucleotides read TGCAGTGCTAGTACGGCTAGCGGGGAGGAAAGCTCCTACGAGCAGTACTTC. It yields the protein CSASTASGEESSYEQYF.

The chain uses TRBV19 and TRBJ2-1; tentative D call: TRBD1 (7 bases). Trimming stripped 7 bases from V and 7 bases from J, with 11 bases between. The CDR3 loop spans 12 amino acids. Per the germline V gene, CDR1 is LNHDA and CDR2 is SQIVND (reference sequence). This CDR3 is CASTGGRNEQFF. For the CDR3, the DNA is TGTGCCAGTACAGGGGGGAGGAATGAGCAGTTCTTC.

J is TRBJ2-7 and V is TRBV21-1; TRBD1, the table's D call, was not compared with the DNA. TRBV21-1 is termed a pseudogene. This CDR3 has 16 amino acids. Here the CDR3 reads CASSLTRQDMSYEQYF. The DNA for the CDR3 is TGTGCCAGCAGCCTTACAAGACAGGACATGTCCTACGAGCAGTACTTC.

V is TRBV12-3 or TRBV12-4 and J is TRBJ1-3; TRBD1 is a possible D gene (5 bases). The CDR3 contains 12 residues. V was shortened by 11 bases and J by 0 bases, with 8 bases between the two germline ends. CDR3 sequence reads: CADSVSGNTIYF. The DNA for the CDR3 is TGTGCCGACAGCGTCTCTGGAAACACCATATATTTT.

CDR3 coding DNA: TGTGCCAGCAGCCCCTCGGCGACCGGGACAGCGACCTACAATGAGCAGTTCTTC. Translated, it gives CASSPSATGTATYNEQFF. The genes are TRBV7-9 and TRBJ2-1; TRBD1 matches at 7 bases. V shed 5 bases and J 2 bases; nucleotides not matched to a gene: 15. The CDR3 spans 18 residues. Germline V CDR1 and CDR2: SEHNR, FQNEAQ (reference sequence).

The CDR3 bases are TGTGCCAGCAGTTACTACGACAGGACCCCAGGTGGGGAGCTGTTTTTT. Protein product: CASSYYDRTPGGELFF. The V gene is TRBV6-5, the J gene TRBJ2-2; the D gene is possibly TRBD1 (6 bases). The germline V gene has CDR1 MNHEY and CDR2 SVGAGI. Trimming took 1 base from V and 8 from J, leaving 17 bases between them. This CDR3 region has 16 residues.

In regard to this clone: Within the sample, other DNA sequences also encode this same CDR3. The chain combines TRBV5-1 with TRBJ2-7; D may be TRBD1 (5 bases). This CDR3 spans 13 amino acids. Per the germline V gene, CDR1 is SGHRS and CDR2 is YFSETQ. V was cut by 0 bases and J by 6 bases, with 10 bases left in between. For the CDR3, the DNA is TGCGCCAGCAGCTTGGGCAGGGCTAGCGAGCAGTACTTC. This codes for CASSLGRASEQYF.

The CDR3 sequence is CASSSTSGGTSTQYF. CDR3 nucleotide sequence: TGTGCCAGCAGTTCGACTAGCGGGGGCACAAGTACGCAGTATTTT. The V and J genes are TRBV6-6 and TRBJ2-3; 12 nucleotides line up with TRBD2. J was trimmed by 8 bases and V by 4 bases; bases with no gene match: 7. From germline, CDR1 is MNHNY and CDR2 SVGAGI (reference sequence). There are 15 residues in the CDR3.

The rearrangement uses TRBV9 and TRBJ2-5; TRBD1 might be the D (6 bases). V lost 0 bases and J 5 bases, leaving 14 bases between the germline ends. The CDR3 spans 15 residues. Germline V gene lookup returns CDR1 SGDLS and CDR2 YYNGEE. CDR3 coding DNA: TGTGCCAGCAGCGTAGTCGTGGGGGCACAGGAGACCCAGTACTTC. Its protein product is CASSVVVGAQETQYF.

The rearrangement links TRBV16 to TRBJ2-7; 9 bases map to TRBD1. V gave up 5 bases and J gave up 5 bases; unmatched junction bases: 4. In germline, CDR1 is KGHSY, CDR2 FQNENV. The CDR3 length is 13 residues. The CDR3: CASSRTGEDEQYF. The CDR3 DNA reads as TGTGCCAGCAGCAGGACAGGGGAGGACGAGCAGTACTTC.

A single count supports this clone. This CDR3 is also generated by other DNA sequences in the sample. This chain links TRBV3-1 (or the pseudogene TRBV3-2) with TRBJ2-5; D remains ambiguous. This CDR3 has 12 residues. Trimming removed 3 bases at V and 3 bases at J, with 5 bases between. Germline CDR1 is LGHDT and CDR2 is YNNKEL (reference sequence). The CDR3 nucleotides read TGTGCCAGCAGCCATTCGGAAGAGACCCAGTACTTC. This encodes CASSHSEETQYF.

The CDR3 reads CASSHRDRGLGSPLHF. The CDR3 DNA follows: TGTGCCAGCAGCCACCGGGACAGGGGGCTGGGTTCACCCCTCCACTTT. V gene TRBV3-1 (or the pseudogene TRBV3-2) combines with J gene TRBJ1-6; 12 nucleotides agree with TRBD1. This CDR3 contains 16 residues. V dropped 3 bases and J dropped 9; count of bases not matched to a gene: 6. The germline V gene has CDR1 LGHDT and CDR2 YNNKEL (reference sequence).

This chain connects TRBV27 to TRBJ2-1; 8 bases are a match to TRBD1. Germline CDR1 is MNHEY and CDR2 is SMNVEV (reference sequence). This CDR3 spans 19 amino acids. Germline trimming cut 2 bases from V and 2 bases from J; bases unmatched to any gene: 14. The CDR3 DNA reads TGTGCCAGCAGTTTAGGGACAGGCCCCAGAGGGGGCCCCTACAATGAGCAGTTCTTC. Protein: CASSLGTGPRGGPYNEQFF.

The V call is TRBV27, the J call TRBJ1-3; D is unclear. Germline loops: CDR1 MNHEY, CDR2 SMNVEV (reference sequence). V was cut by 2 bases and J by 0 bases, with 8 bases left in between. The CDR3 has 15 amino acids. CDR3 coding DNA: TGTGCCAGCAGTTTACGGGCCAGCTCTGGAAACACCATATATTTT. This encodes CASSLRASSGNTIYF.